Shown below are 25 T cell receptor beta chains from a single sample sequenced in a study of blood T cell repertoires in COVID-19. Produced via immunoSEQ multiplex PCR; TCRdb's table is partial and in-frame only. In the table there are 310,000 or so clones, approximately 86% of which are singletons. The sample consisted of peripheral blood. All receptors derive from a woman aged 50 to 60 who had recovered from COVID-19.

Here the CDR3 reads CASSQGLRGYGYTF. The CDR3 DNA reads as TGTGCCAGCAGCCAAGGTCTTCGGGGCTATGGCTACACCTTC. This chain joins TRBV14 and TRBJ1-2; the D is unclear. The CDR3 extends over 14 amino acids. The V end lost 1 base, the J end lost 4 bases, and 10 bases lay between the germline ends. Germline V gene data show CDR1 as SGHDN and CDR2 as FVKESK. Supplemented by reference TRBV14 and TRBJ1-2, the full variable domain reads EAGVTQFPSHSVIEKGQTVTLRCDPISGHDNLYWYRRVMGKEIKFLLHFVKESKQDESGMPNNRFLAERTGGTYSTLKVQPAELEDSGVYFCASSQGLRGYGYTFGSGTRLTVV.

The chain couples TRBV7-2 to TRBJ1-6; D ambiguous. Per germline, CDR1 SGHTA and CDR2 FQGNSA. V gave up 1 base and J gave up 10 bases, with 17 bases separating them. The CDR3 is 16 amino acids. The CDR3 bases are TGTGCCAGCAGCTTAGATCAGTCGAGGCTTGGGTCACCCCTCCACTTT. Encoded protein: CASSLDQSRLGSPLHF.

The chain joins TRBV19 to TRBJ2-7; perhaps TRBD1 as D (5 bases). The CDR3 is made up of 14 amino acids. Germline V CDR1 and CDR2: LNHDA, SQIVND (reference sequence). V was trimmed by 7 bases and J by 0 bases, leaving 13 bases between them. CDR3 amino acids: CASTLRVSSYEQYF. The CDR3 DNA reads as TGTGCCAGTACCCTCAGGGTGTCCTCCTACGAGCAGTACTTC.

This sequence joins TRBV7-6 and TRBJ1-1; D is possibly TRBD1 (6 bases). Per germline, CDR1 SGHVS and CDR2 FNYEAQ. The CDR3 has 15 residues. V was shortened by 5 bases and J by 1 base, with 14 bases between the two germline ends. The CDR3 nucleotides are TGTGCCAGCAGCCCAGGGGCAGGTAGGAACACTGAAGCTTTCTTT. This encodes CASSPGAGRNTEAFF. Drawing the rest from reference TRBV7-6 and TRBJ1-1, the complete variable domain is GAGVSQSPRYKVTKRGQDVALRCDPISGHVSLYWYRQALGQGPEFLTYFNYEAQQDKSGLPNDRFSAERPEGSISTLTIQRTEQRDSAMYRCASSPGAGRNTEAFFGQGTRLTVV.

The V gene is TRBV21-1, the J gene TRBJ1-1; the D call TRBD1 from the table was never checked on the DNA. TRBV21-1 represents a pseudogene. This CDR3 contains 15 residues. In nucleotides, the CDR3 is TGTGCCAGCAGCAAAGGTCAGGCGCTGGATACTGAAGCTTTCTTT. Protein: CASSKGQALDTEAFF.

J is TRBJ1-1 and V is TRBV6-5, with D possibly TRBD1 on 5 matching bases. CDR1 MNHEY and CDR2 SVGAGI come from the germline V gene. The CDR3 totals 14 residues. V was shortened by 2 bases and J by 5 bases, with 12 bases between the two germline ends. CDR3 nucleotide sequence: TGTGCCAGCAGTTACGCGGGGGAGGGGACTGAAGCTTTCTTT. Amino acids: CASSYAGEGTEAFF.

This rearrangement joins TRBV5-6 to TRBJ2-3; 13 nucleotides align to TRBD2. The junction had 4 bases not matched to a gene; V was cut back by 0 bases and J by 6 bases. Germline V gene lookup returns CDR1 SGHDT and CDR2 YYEEEE. The CDR3 loop spans 16 amino acids. The CDR3: CASSLVLAGGLDTQYF. In DNA form, the CDR3 reads TGTGCCAGCAGCTTGGTACTAGCGGGAGGGTTGGATACGCAGTATTTT.

This clone occurred once. V and J are TRBV19 and TRBJ2-1; D ambiguous. Germline lookup yields CDR1 LNHDA and CDR2 SQIVND (reference sequence). Trimming pared 9 bases from V and 12 bases from J, leaving 18 bases between. This CDR3 has 12 amino acids. The CDR3 nucleotides read TGTGCCAGCCTCGGTCCTGGCGGCTCGCAGTTCTTC. This codes for CASLGPGGSQFF.

V gene TRBV6-2 or TRBV6-3 combines with J gene TRBJ1-2; 9 bases agree with TRBD1. The CDR3 contains 14 residues. The ends lost 6 bases at V and 4 bases at J; junction bases unmatched: 6. The V gene's germline CDR1 is MNHEY and CDR2 SVGEGT. The DNA of the CDR3 is TGTGCCAGCAGCCTCGGGACAGGGATCTATGGCTACACCTTC. Its translation is CASSLGTGIYGYTF.

This clone was found once. CDR3 nucleotide sequence: TGTGCCAGTAGCCCCGCCGGGGGAAGCACTGAAGCTTTCTTT. This sequence encodes CASSPAGGSTEAFF. The chain has TRBV19 and TRBJ1-1; tentative D call: TRBD1 (5 bases). With 6 bases removed from V and 4 bases from J, the gap between germline ends came to 15 bases. The CDR3 loop spans 14 amino acids. Germline V lookup: CDR1 LNHDA, CDR2 SQIVND (reference sequence).

The V gene is TRBV4-3, the J gene TRBJ1-2; no definite D call. V was pared by 4 bases and J by 0 bases, with 12 bases between. The length of the CDR3 is 15 residues. The germline V gene has CDR1 LGHNA and CDR2 YSLEER. This CDR3 reads CASSPQTETNYGYTF. In nucleotides, the CDR3 is TGCGCCAGCAGCCCCCAAACAGAGACTAACTATGGCTACACCTTC.

The rearrangement joins TRBV5-6 to TRBJ2-5, with 8 bases lining up with TRBD2. CDR1 is SGHDT, CDR2 YYEEEE, per germline. J lost 3 bases, V lost 1 base, and 2 bases had no gene match. CDR3 length: 14 amino acids. This chain's CDR3 is CASSLISGKETQYF. In nucleotides, the CDR3 is TGTGCCAGCAGCTTGATTAGCGGGAAAGAGACCCAGTACTTC.

The chain is built from TRBV19 and TRBJ2-7; TRBD2 aligns across 16 bases. With V trimmed by 7 bases and J by 3 bases, 15 bases remained unmatched. CDR1 is LNHDA and CDR2 is SQIVND in the germline V gene (reference sequence). This CDR3 has 19 amino acids. DNA for the CDR3: TGTGCCAGTATCGGGACTAGCGGGGGGGCGGTTTCCTTTTTCTACGAGCAGTACTTC. This translates into CASIGTSGGAVSFFYEQYF. Combining the CDR3 with reference TRBV19 and TRBJ2-7 gives the whole variable domain DGGITQSPKYLFRKEGQNVTLSCEQNLNHDAMYWYRQDPGQGLRLIYYSQIVNDFQKGDIAEGYSVSREKKESFPLTVTSAQKNPTAFYLCASIGTSGGAVSFFYEQYFGPGTRLTVT.

The CDR3 bases are TGTGCCAGCAGCCCCATGCGGGGGCAGGTGATCGGGGAGCTGTTTTTT. Amino acid sequence: CASSPMRGQVIGELFF. The chain joins TRBV9 to TRBJ2-2, with D perhaps TRBD2 (7 bases). Per the germline V gene, CDR1 is SGDLS and CDR2 is YYNGEE. There are 16 residues in the CDR3. Trimming left V 4 bases short and J 7 bases short, with 20 bases between.

This CDR3 reads CASSLDGNKNIQYF. DNA for the CDR3: TGTGCCAGCAGCCTGGACGGGAACAAAAACATTCAGTACTTC. V gene TRBV6-6 combines with J gene TRBJ2-4; D possibly corresponds to TRBD2 (5 bases). V was clipped by 6 bases and J by 3 bases, with 12 bases between them. Looked up from germline, CDR1 is MNHNY and CDR2 is SVGAGI (reference sequence). CDR3 size: 14 residues.

The genes are TRBV10-3 and TRBJ2-7; the match to TRBD1 covers 9 bases. Germline CDR1 ENHRY, CDR2 SYGVKD. Trimming took 10 bases from V and 6 from J; bases not matched to a gene: 16. CDR3 length: 15 amino acids. CDR3 residues: CATYDRDRDLGEQYF. The CDR3 DNA sequence: TGTGCCACTTACGACCGGGACAGGGACCTCGGCGAGCAGTACTTC.

V is TRBV18 and J is TRBJ2-3, with no clear D. The germline V gene has CDR1 KGHSH and CDR2 LQKENI. The CDR3 consists of 14 residues. V dropped 3 bases and J dropped 0 bases, with 7 bases sitting between them. The DNA for the CDR3 is TGTGCCAGCTCACCCGCCGGGAGCACAGATACGCAGTATTTT. This gives the protein CASSPAGSTDTQYF.

The rearrangement uses TRBV15 and TRBJ2-5; 10 bases fit TRBD1. The CDR3 runs 15 residues. In germline, CDR1 is LNHNV, CDR2 YYDKDF (reference sequence). V lost 2 bases, J lost 2 bases, and 2 bases stayed unmatched. The DNA for the CDR3 is TGTGCCACCAGCAGACAGGACAGGGGGCAAGAGACCCAGTACTTC. Amino acid sequence: CATSRQDRGQETQYF.

The chain recombines TRBV7-8 with TRBJ1-2; the D gene is possibly TRBD1 (6 bases). Looked up from germline, CDR1 is SGHVS and CDR2 is FQNEAQ. The V end was cut by 4 bases, the J end by 9 bases, with 9 bases between. CDR3 length equals 11 residues. CDR3 region: CASSYGGRYTF. CDR3 DNA: TGTGCCAGCAGCTACGGGGGGCGCTACACCTTC.

CDR3 loop: CASSERRAKAEAFF. For the CDR3, the DNA is TGTGCCAGCAGTGAGAGGAGAGCTAAGGCTGAAGCTTTCTTT. J is TRBJ1-1 and V is TRBV2; D remains ambiguous. The CDR3 is 14 residues long. CDR1 and CDR2 (germline): SNHLY, FYNNEI. V was cut by 3 bases and J by 6 bases, with 14 bases left in between.

This clone was detected only a few times. This chain links TRBV9 with TRBJ2-7, with D possibly being TRBD1 (5 bases). Trimming removed 4 bases from V and 5 bases from J, with 19 bases in between. Germline V gene sequence: CDR1 SGDLS, CDR2 YYNGEE. CDR3 size: 15 residues. The CDR3 spells CASSPTPGSTHEQYF. CDR3 nucleotides: TGTGCCAGCAGCCCCACCCCAGGGTCGACCCACGAGCAGTACTTC.

The chain uses TRBV3-1 (or the pseudogene TRBV3-2) and TRBJ2-3; no clear D gene. Germline-derived CDR1 and CDR2 are LGHDT and YNNKEL (reference sequence). There are 14 residues in the CDR3. Trimming shortened V by 5 bases and J by 4 bases, and 13 bases separated the two germline ends. CDR3 residues: CASSWSVAADTQYF. Written as DNA, the CDR3 is TGTGCCAGCAGCTGGTCGGTGGCGGCAGATACGCAGTATTTT.

The chain combines TRBV11-2 with TRBJ2-1, with D possibly being TRBD2 (6 bases). The V end was cut by 5 bases, the J end by 4 bases, with 21 bases between. Germline V gene lookup returns CDR1 SGHAT and CDR2 FQNNGV. The CDR3 covers 17 residues. The CDR3: CASSRSPGRGAYNEQFF. CDR3 in DNA: TGTGCCAGCAGCCGGAGCCCGGGGCGCGGGGCTTACAATGAGCAGTTCTTC.

This clone was seen a single time. The chain combines TRBV4-2 with TRBJ1-5; D is uncertain. CDR1 is LGHNA and CDR2 is YNFKEQ in the germline V gene. The CDR3 totals 13 residues. The V end was cut by 0 bases, the J end by 4 bases, with 4 bases between. The CDR3, as DNA: TGTGCCAGCAGCCAAGACCAAAATCAGCCCCAGCATTTT. Its translation: CASSQDQNQPQHF.

This chain uses TRBV30 with TRBJ2-7; TRBD1 matches 7 bases. V gave up 2 bases and J gave up 6 bases; unmatched junction bases: 13. This CDR3 contains 15 residues. Germline V gene sequence: CDR1 GTSNPN, CDR2 SVGIG (reference sequence). CDR3 sequence: CAWSSSTIRGLEQYF. Written as DNA, the CDR3 is TGTGCCTGGAGTTCCTCGACGATAAGGGGGCTCGAGCAGTACTTC.